This note documents a single T cell receptor beta chain sequence. The record originates from a study of blood T cell repertoires in COVID-19. Per the original methods: Reference gene primer amplification in the assay estimated nucleated cell counts. Libraries were prepared by immunoSEQ multiplex PCR; TCRdb keeps only in-frame clonotypes and omits some of them. V and J calls and clone size are as listed in that table; D and trimming were resolved from the DNA. The repertoire includes about 300,000 clones, around four fifths of them detected once, and around 1.2% sits in the top ten. The CDR3 has 16 amino acids. V dropped 5 bases and J dropped 4; count of bases not matched to a gene: 6. From germline, CDR1 is SGHDT and CDR2 YYEEEE.

The sequence derives from a woman between 45 and 60 years old with acute or convalescent COVID-19. The V call is TRBV5-6, the J call TRBJ2-2, with 12 bases lining up with TRBD2. What was sequenced was peripheral blood. CDR3 sequence: CASSPLAGGLTGELFF. As DNA, the CDR3 is TGTGCCAGCAGTCCTCTAGCGGGAGGGCTCACCGGGGAGCTGTTTTTT.